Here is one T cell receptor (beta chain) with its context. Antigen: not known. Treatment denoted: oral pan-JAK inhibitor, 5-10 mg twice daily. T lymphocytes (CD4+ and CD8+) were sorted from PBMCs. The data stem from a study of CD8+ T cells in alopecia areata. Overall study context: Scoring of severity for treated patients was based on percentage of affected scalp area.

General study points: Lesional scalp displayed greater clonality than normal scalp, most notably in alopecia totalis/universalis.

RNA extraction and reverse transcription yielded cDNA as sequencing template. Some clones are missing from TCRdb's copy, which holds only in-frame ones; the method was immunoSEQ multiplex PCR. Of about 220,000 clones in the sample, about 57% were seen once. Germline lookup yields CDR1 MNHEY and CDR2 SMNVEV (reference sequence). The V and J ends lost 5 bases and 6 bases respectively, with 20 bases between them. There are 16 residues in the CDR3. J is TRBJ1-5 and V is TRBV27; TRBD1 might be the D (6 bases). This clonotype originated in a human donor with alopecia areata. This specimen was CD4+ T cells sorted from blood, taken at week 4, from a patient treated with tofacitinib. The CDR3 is CASSRSIGAGAQPQHF. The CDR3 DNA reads TGTGCCAGCAGTCGGTCCATCGGGGCAGGGGCTCAGCCCCAGCATTTT.